Below are 9 T cell receptor beta chains sequenced from a single sample in a study of cytomegalovirus exposure and HLA in healthy donors. PCR used 60 Vbeta primers and 13 Jbeta primers. TCRdb keeps only in-frame clones here, not all; method: immunoSEQ multiplex PCR. The data hold roughly 89,000 clones, with 81% observed a single time. The source material was PBMCs. All receptors derive from a woman aged 25 to 39 in good health and CMV-seronegative.

This clone was counted a single time. The chain joins TRBV6-6 to TRBJ2-4; D might be TRBD1 (5 bases). CDR1 and CDR2 from the germline V gene are MNHNY and SVGAGI (reference sequence). CDR3 size: 13 residues. Trimming stripped 7 bases from V and 2 bases from J, with 9 bases between. Here the CDR3 reads CASMQGTKNIQYF. The DNA for the CDR3 is TGTGCCAGCATGCAGGGCACCAAAAACATTCAGTACTTC.

This CDR3 reads CASSFRGDEQYF. The CDR3 DNA reads TGTGCCAGCAGCTTTCGAGGAGACGAGCAGTACTTC. The chain recombines TRBV11-1 with TRBJ2-7; unclear D gene. This CDR3 has 12 residues. From germline, CDR1 is SGHAT and CDR2 FQDESV (reference sequence). Trimming removed 3 bases from V and 5 bases from J, with 8 bases in between.

The chain combines TRBV28 with TRBJ2-7; the D gene is possibly TRBD2 (6 bases). Trimming shortened V by 7 bases and J by 3 bases, and 13 bases separated the two germline ends. The CDR3 consists of 13 residues. CDR1 and CDR2 (germline): MDHEN, SYDVKM. The CDR3 region is CASMGLNVYEQYF. The CDR3 nucleotides read TGTGCCAGCATGGGACTGAATGTCTACGAGCAGTACTTC.

The chain couples TRBV18 to TRBJ1-5; 8 bases are shared with TRBD1. V shed 1 base and J 6 bases; nucleotides not matched to a gene: 5. CDR3 length: 15 residues. Germline loops: CDR1 KGHSH, CDR2 LQKENI. Written as DNA, the CDR3 is TGTGCCAGCTCACCACGCCAACAGGGGGTTCAGCCCCAGCATTTT. Translation gives CASSPRQQGVQPQHF.

This chain joins TRBV6-5 and TRBJ1-3, with 9 bases matching TRBD1. V lost 6 bases to trimming and J lost 3 bases; unmatched junction nucleotides: 6. This CDR3 is 15 amino acids long. CDR1 MNHEY and CDR2 SVGAGI come from the germline V gene. The CDR3 nucleotides read TGTGCCAGCAGATCGGGGACAGGGAGTGGAAACACCATATATTTT. Translation: CASRSGTGSGNTIYF.

This clone showed up just a few times. V gene TRBV28 combines with J gene TRBJ2-2; a weak D match, TRBD2 (5 bases). Trimming stripped 10 bases from V and 3 bases from J, with 9 bases between. Per germline, CDR1 MDHEN and CDR2 SYDVKM. The CDR3 totals 12 residues. CDR3 in amino acids: CATSEDTGELFF. The CDR3 nucleotides read TGTGCCACCTCGGAGGACACCGGGGAGCTGTTTTTT.

This rearrangement joins TRBV7-9 to TRBJ2-7; perhaps TRBD2 as D (6 bases). In germline, CDR1 is SEHNR, CDR2 FQNEAQ (reference sequence). There are 17 residues in the CDR3. V lost 5 bases and J 0 bases, leaving 20 bases between the germline ends. The CDR3 sequence: CASSRRGSGVSSYEQYF. As DNA, the CDR3 is TGTGCCAGCAGCCGAAGAGGTAGCGGTGTGAGCTCCTACGAGCAGTACTTC.

The chain links TRBV5-6 to TRBJ2-1; no definite D call. V lost 4 bases and J 12 bases, leaving 11 bases between the germline ends. The germline CDR1 and CDR2 sequences are SGHDT and YYEEEE. This CDR3 region has 11 residues. The CDR3 reads CASSVSRRQFF. In DNA, the CDR3 is TGTGCCAGCAGCGTGTCGAGGAGGCAGTTCTTC.

The chain joins TRBV14 to TRBJ2-3, with TRBD2 as a possible D gene (5 bases). CDR3 length: 13 amino acids. V was shortened by 5 bases and J by 2 bases, with 8 bases between the two germline ends. Germline CDR1 and CDR2: SGHDN and FVKESK. The DNA for the CDR3 is TGTGCCAGCAGCTCCCGGGACACAGATACGCAGTATTTT. Amino acid sequence: CASSSRDTDTQYF. Based on the CDR3 plus reference TRBV14 and TRBJ2-3, the full variable domain is EAGVTQFPSHSVIEKGQTVTLRCDPISGHDNLYWYRRVMGKEIKFLLHFVKESKQDESGMPNNRFLAERTGGTYSTLKVQPAELEDSGVYFCASSSRDTDTQYFGPGTRLTVL.